This TCR beta chain was identified in a study of T cell responses to AZD1222 COVID-19 vaccine. This CDR3 region has 16 residues. Germline lookup yields CDR1 MDHEN and CDR2 SYDVKM. Both about-4-week and about-12-week second-dose recipients were combined. Remarks on this clone: A junction boundary mismatches the germline segment, possibly from a read error.

TCRdb's copy holds only in-frame clones and misses some; the assay was immunoSEQ multiplex PCR. The table shows roughly 60,000 clones, with about 80% occurring only once. The TCR sequence derives from an adult who received the AZD1222 COVID-19 vaccine. Sequences were derived from peripheral blood, sampled 28 days after the second AZD1222 dose. The V call is TRBV28, the J call TRBJ2-7; 10 bases are a match to TRBD1. CDR3 residues: CTSSSPGQGIAYEQYF. CDR3 in DNA: TGTACCAGCAGTTCCCCGGGACAGGGGATTGCCTACGAGCAGTACTTC.